This T cell receptor (beta chain) came from a study of PD-1 blockade in classical Hodgkin lymphoma. CDR1 is MNHEY and CDR2 is SMNVEV in the germline V gene (reference sequence). CDR3 length: 13 residues. V shed 6 bases, J shed 6 bases, and the junction held 2 bases outside the gene matches. All trial patients relapsed after autologous stem cell transplantation. Assay used: immunoSEQ multiplex PCR; TCRdb lists only in-frame clones, some missing. Of some 95,000 clones in the sample, roughly 89% were seen once. The chain couples TRBV27 to TRBJ2-7, with 13 bases that match TRBD2. The sample was peripheral blood mononuclear cells (PBMCs), taken before the second cycle of nivolumab. The receptor was derived from a human donor with classical Hodgkin lymphoma. CDR3 sequence (DNA): TGTGCCAGCAGACTAGCGGGAGGGGGCGAGCAGTACTTC. As protein: CASRLAGGGEQYF.